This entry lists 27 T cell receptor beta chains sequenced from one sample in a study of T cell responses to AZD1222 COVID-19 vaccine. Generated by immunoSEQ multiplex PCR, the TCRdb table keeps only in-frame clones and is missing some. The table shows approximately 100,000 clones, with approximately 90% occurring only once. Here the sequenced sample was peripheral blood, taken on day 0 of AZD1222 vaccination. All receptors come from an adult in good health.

The CDR3 sequence: CASSSYRVGTEAFF. In DNA, the CDR3 is TGTGCCAGCAGCTCTTACAGGGTGGGCACTGAAGCTTTCTTT. The V and J genes are TRBV11-2 and TRBJ1-1, with a possible D match to TRBD1 (6 bases). The germline gives CDR1 SGHAT, CDR2 FQNNGV. CDR3 size: 14 residues. Trimming stripped 4 bases from V and 4 bases from J, with 13 bases between.

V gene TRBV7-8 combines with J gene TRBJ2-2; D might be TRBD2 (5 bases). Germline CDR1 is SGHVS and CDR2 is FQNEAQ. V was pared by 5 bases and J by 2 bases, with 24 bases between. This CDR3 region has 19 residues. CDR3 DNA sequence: TGTGCCAGCAGCCCCCGGGAAAGGGCGGAGGCCGCAAACACCGGGGAGCTGTTTTTT. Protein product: CASSPRERAEAANTGELFF.

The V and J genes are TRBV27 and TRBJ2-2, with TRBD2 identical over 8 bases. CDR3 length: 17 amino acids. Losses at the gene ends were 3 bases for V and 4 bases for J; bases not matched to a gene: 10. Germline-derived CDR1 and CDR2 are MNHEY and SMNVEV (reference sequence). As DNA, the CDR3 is TGTGCCAGCAGTTTTATCTTCGGGGGGGGGCCCACCGGGGAGCTGTTTTTT. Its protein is CASSFIFGGGPTGELFF.

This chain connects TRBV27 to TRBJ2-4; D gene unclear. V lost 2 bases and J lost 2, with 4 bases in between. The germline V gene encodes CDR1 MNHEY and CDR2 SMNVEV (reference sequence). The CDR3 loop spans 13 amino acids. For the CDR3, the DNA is TGTGCCAGCAGTTTAATTCCCAAAAACATTCAGTACTTC. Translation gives CASSLIPKNIQYF.

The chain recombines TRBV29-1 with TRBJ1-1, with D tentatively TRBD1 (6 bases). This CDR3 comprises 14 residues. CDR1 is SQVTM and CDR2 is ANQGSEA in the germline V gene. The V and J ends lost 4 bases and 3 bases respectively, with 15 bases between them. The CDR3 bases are TGCAGCGTTGTCGGCAGGGGATGGGACACTGAAGCTTTCTTT. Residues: CSVVGRGWDTEAFF.

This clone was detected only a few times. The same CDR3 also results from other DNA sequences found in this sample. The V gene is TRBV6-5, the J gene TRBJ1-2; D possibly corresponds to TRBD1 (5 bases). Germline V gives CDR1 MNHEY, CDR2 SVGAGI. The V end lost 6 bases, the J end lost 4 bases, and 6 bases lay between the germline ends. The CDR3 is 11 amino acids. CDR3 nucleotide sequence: TGTGCCAGCAGCGACAGCTATGGCTACACCTTC. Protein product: CASSDSYGYTF.

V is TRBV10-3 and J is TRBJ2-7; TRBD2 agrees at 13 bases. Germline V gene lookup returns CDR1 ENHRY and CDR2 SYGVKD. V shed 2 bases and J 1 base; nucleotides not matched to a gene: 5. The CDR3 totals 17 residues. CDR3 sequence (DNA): TGTGCCATCAGTGAGGGACTAGCGGGGGTGAAGTCCTACGAGCAGTACTTC. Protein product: CAISEGLAGVKSYEQYF.

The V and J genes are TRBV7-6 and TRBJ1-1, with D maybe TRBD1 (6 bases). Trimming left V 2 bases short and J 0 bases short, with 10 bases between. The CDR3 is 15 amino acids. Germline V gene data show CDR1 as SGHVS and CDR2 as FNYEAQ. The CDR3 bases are TGTGCCAGCAGCTTATCCCCAGGGGTGAACACTGAAGCTTTCTTT. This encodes CASSLSPGVNTEAFF.

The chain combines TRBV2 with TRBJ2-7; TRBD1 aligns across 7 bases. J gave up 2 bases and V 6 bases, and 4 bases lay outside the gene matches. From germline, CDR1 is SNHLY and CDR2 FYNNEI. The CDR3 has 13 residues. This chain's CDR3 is CASRRDSTYEQYF. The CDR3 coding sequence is TGTGCCAGCAGGAGGGACAGTACCTACGAGCAGTACTTC.

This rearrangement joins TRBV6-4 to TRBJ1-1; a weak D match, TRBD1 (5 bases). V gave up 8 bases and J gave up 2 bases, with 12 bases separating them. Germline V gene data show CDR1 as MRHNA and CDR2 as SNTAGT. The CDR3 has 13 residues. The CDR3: CASSRQFNTEAFF. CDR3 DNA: TGTGCCAGCTCAAGACAGTTCAACACTGAAGCTTTCTTT.

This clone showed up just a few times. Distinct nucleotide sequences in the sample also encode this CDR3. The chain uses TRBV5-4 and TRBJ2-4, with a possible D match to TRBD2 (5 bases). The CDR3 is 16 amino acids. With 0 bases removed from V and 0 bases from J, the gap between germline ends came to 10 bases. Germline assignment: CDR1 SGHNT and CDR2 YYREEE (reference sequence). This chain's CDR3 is CASSLESGIAKNIQYF. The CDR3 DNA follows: TGTGCCAGCAGCTTGGAGTCGGGGATAGCCAAAAACATTCAGTACTTC.

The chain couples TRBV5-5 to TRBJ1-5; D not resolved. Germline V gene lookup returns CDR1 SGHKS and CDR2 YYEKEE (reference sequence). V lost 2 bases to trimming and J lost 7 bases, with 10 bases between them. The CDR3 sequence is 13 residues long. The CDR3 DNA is TGTGCCAGCAGCTTTTTGGGGTCCCAGCCCCAGCATTTT. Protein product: CASSFLGSQPQHF.

The DNA for the CDR3 is TGCAGTGGCGGCTCCCTCGGGACTGAAGCTTTCTTT. Its protein product is CSGGSLGTEAFF. The gene calls are TRBV29-1 and TRBJ1-1, with unresolved D. The CDR3 length is 12 residues. Germline lookup yields CDR1 SQVTM and CDR2 ANQGSEA.

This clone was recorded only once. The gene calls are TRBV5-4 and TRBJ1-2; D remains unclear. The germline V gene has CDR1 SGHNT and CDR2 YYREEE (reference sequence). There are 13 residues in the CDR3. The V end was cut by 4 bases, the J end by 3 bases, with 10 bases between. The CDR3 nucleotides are TGTGCCAGCAGCCTCAGGAATTACTATGGCTACACCTTC. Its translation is CASSLRNYYGYTF.

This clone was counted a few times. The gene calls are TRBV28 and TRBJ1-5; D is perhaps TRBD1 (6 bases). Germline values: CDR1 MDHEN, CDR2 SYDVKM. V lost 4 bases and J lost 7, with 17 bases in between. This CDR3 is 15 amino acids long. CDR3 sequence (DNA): TGTGCCAGCAGTTCGGGACGACAGGTTGCGCAGCCCCAGCATTTT. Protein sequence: CASSSGRQVAQPQHF. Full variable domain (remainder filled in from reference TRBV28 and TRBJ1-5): DVKVTQSSRYLVKRTGEKVFLECVQDMDHENMFWYRQDPGLGLRLIYFSYDVKMKEKGDIPEGYSVSREKKERFSLILESASTNQTSMYLCASSSGRQVAQPQHFGDGTRLSIL.

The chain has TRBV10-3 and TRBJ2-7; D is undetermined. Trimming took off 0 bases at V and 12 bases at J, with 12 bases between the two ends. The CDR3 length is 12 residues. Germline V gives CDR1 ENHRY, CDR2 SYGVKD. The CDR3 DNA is TGTGCCATCAGTGAGTCGTGGGGTGCCTGGTACTTC. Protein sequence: CAISESWGAWYF.

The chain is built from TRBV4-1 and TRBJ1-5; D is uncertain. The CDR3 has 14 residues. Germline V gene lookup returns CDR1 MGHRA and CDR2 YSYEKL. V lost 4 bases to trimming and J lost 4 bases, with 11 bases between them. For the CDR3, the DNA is TGCGCCAGCAGCCTTTCGCAGACGAATCAGCCCCAGCATTTT. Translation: CASSLSQTNQPQHF.

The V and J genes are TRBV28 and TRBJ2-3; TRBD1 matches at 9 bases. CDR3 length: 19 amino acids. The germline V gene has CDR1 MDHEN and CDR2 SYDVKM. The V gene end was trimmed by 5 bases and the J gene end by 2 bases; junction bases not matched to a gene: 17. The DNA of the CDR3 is TGTGCCAGCAGTGAAGCCGGGACAGGGTTCTCCCACCCCACAGATACGCAGTATTTT. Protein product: CASSEAGTGFSHPTDTQYF.

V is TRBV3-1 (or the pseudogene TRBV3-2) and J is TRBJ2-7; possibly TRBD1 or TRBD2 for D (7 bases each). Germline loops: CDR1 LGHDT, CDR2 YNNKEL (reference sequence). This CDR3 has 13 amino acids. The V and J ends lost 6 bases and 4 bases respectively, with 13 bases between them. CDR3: CASRSQGGYEQYF. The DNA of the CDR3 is TGTGCCAGCAGAAGTCAGGGGGGGTACGAGCAGTACTTC.

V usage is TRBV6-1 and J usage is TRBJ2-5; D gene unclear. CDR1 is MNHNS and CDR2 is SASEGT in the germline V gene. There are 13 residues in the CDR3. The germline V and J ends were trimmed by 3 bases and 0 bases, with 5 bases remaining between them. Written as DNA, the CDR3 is TGTGCCAGCAGTGAGGTATACCAAGAGACCCAGTACTTC. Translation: CASSEVYQETQYF.

CDR3 amino acids: CASSQEPTRRTEAFF. CDR3 DNA: TGCGCCAGCAGCCAAGAGCCGACAAGACGAACTGAAGCTTTCTTT. V and J are TRBV4-1 and TRBJ1-1; no definite D call. CDR3 length equals 15 residues. The germline gives CDR1 MGHRA, CDR2 YSYEKL. Trimming took 0 bases from V and 5 from J, leaving 13 bases between them.

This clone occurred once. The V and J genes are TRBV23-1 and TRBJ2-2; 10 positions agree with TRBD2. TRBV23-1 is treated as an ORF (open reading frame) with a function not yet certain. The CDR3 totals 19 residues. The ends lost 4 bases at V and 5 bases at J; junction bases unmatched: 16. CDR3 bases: TGCGCCAGCAGTCTAAACCGGCTAGCGGGGGTAAAGGGTACCGGGGAGCTGTTTTTT. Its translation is CASSLNRLAGVKGTGELFF.

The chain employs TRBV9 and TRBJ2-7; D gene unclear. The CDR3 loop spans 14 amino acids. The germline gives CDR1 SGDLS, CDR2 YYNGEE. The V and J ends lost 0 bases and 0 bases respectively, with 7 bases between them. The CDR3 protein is CASSVGRNSYEQYF. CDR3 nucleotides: TGTGCCAGCAGCGTAGGGCGTAACTCCTACGAGCAGTACTTC.

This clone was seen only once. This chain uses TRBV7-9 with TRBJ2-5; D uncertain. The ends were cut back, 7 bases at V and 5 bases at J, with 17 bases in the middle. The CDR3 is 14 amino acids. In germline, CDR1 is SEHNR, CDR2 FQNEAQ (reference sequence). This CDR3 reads CASTPRKGVETQYF. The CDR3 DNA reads TGTGCCAGCACTCCCCGCAAGGGTGTCGAGACCCAGTACTTC.

The CDR3: CASSWRQGDNSPLHF. In DNA form, the CDR3 reads TGTGCCAGTAGTTGGCGACAGGGTGATAATTCACCCCTCCACTTT. The chain couples TRBV19 to TRBJ1-6, with TRBD1 matching 7 bases. CDR1 is LNHDA and CDR2 is SQIVND in the germline V gene (reference sequence). This CDR3 has 15 residues. V was pared by 5 bases and J by 5 bases, with 6 bases of the junction left unmatched.

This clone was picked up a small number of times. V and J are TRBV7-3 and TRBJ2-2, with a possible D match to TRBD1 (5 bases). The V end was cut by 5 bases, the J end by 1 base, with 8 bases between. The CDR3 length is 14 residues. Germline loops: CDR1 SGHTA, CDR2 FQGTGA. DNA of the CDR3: TGTGCCAGCAGCCAAGGGGTGAACACCGGGGAGCTGTTTTTT. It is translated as CASSQGVNTGELFF.

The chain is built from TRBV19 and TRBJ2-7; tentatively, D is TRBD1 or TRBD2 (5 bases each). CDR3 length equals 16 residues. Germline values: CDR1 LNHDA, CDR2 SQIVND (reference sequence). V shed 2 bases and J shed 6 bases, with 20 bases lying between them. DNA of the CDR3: TGTGCCAGTAGTATAACCCAGGGACCCCCGATCTCCGAGCAGTACTTC. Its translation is CASSITQGPPISEQYF.